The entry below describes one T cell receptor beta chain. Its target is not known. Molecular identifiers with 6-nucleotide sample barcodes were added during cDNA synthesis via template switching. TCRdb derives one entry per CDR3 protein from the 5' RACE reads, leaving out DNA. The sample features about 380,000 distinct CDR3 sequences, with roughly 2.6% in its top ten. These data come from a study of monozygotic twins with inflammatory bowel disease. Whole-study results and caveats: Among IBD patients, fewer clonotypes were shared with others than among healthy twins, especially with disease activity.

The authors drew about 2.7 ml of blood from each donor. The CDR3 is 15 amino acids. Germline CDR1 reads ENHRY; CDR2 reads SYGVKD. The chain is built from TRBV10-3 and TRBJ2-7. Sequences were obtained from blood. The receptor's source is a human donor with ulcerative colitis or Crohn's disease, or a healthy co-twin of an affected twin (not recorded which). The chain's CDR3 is CAISSSGISTYEQYF.